This TCR beta chain stems from a study of vaccination effects on CD4 cells after COVID-19. Study context: The vaccine given was either BNT162b2 or mRNA-1273, in two doses. Among convalescent patients, two provided samples 16 days and one week before vaccination.

Details on this clone: The antigen remains unidentified.

The V and J ends lost 6 bases and 3 bases respectively, with 17 bases between them. The length of the CDR3 is 15 residues. The germline gives CDR1 LNHDA, CDR2 SQIVND (reference sequence). The assay was immunoSEQ multiplex PCR, and TCRdb's table has in-frame clones only and misses some. The sample has tens of thousands of clones; roughly 76% are singletons. Isolation of CD4+ T cells took place after about 10 days of culture. The person had a PCR-confirmed SARS-CoV-2 infection during March to December 2020. It was on days 3 and 7 that half the medium was replaced with IL-2 medium. This receptor was identified in a human donor who had a prior SARS-CoV-2 infection. Source: CD4+ T cells from PBMCs cultured without peptide, taken before COVID-19 vaccination. The genes are TRBV19 and TRBJ1-2, with D perhaps TRBD1 (6 bases). CDR3 sequence (DNA): TGTGCCAGTAGCAAGGTGGGGGCTTTTTACTATGGCTACACCTTC. This translates into CASSKVGAFYYGYTF.